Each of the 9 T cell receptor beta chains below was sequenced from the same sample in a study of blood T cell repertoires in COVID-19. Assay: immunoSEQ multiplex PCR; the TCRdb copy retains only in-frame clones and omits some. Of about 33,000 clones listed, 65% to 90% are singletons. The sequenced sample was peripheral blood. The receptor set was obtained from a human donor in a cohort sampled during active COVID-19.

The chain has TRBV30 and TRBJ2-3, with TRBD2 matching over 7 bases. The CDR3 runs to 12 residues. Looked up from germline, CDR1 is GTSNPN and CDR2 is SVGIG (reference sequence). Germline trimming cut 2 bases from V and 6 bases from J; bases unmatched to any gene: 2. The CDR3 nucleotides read TGTGCCTGGAGTCCAGCGGGGGATACGCAGTATTTT. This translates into CAWSPAGDTQYF.

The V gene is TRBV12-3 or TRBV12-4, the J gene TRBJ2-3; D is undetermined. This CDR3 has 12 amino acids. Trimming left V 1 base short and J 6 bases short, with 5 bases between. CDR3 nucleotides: TGTGCCAGCAGTTTAGTATCGGATACGCAGTATTTT. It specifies CASSLVSDTQYF.

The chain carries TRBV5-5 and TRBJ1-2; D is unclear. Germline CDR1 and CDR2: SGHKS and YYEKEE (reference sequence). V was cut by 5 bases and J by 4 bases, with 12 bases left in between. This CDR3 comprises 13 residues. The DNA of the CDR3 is TGTGCCAGCAGTTCCGTTGAGGGCTATGGCTACACCTTC. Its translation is CASSSVEGYGYTF.

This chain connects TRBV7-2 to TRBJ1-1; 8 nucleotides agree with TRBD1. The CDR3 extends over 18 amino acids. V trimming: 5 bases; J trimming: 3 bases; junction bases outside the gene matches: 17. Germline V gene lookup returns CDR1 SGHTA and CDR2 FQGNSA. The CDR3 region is CASSPRPQGALLDTEAFF. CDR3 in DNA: TGTGCCAGCAGCCCAAGGCCGCAGGGGGCACTTTTAGACACTGAAGCTTTCTTT. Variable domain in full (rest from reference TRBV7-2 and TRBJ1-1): GAGVSQSPSNKVTEKGKDVELRCDPISGHTALYWYRQSLGQGLEFLIYFQGNSAPDKSGLPSDRFSAERTGGSVSTLTIQRTQQEDSAVYLCASSPRPQGALLDTEAFFGQGTRLTVV.

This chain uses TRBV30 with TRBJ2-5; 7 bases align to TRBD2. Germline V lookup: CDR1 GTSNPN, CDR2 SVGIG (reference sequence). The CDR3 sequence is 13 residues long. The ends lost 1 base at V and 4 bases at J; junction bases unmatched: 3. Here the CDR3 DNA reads TGTGCCTGGAGTGGACTAGCTGCAGAGACCCAGTACTTC. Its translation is CAWSGLAAETQYF.

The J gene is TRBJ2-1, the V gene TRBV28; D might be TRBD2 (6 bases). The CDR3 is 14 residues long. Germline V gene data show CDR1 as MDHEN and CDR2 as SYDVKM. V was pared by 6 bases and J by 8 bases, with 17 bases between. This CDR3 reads CASRIAEYMDEQFF. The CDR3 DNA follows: TGTGCCAGCAGGATAGCGGAGTATATGGATGAGCAGTTCTTC.

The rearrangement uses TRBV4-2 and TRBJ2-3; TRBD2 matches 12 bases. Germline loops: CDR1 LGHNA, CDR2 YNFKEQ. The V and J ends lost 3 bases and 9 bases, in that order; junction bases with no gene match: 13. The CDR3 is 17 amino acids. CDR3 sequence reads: CASSQATSGGPGSTQYF. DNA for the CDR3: TGTGCCAGCAGCCAGGCCACTAGCGGGGGGCCGGGGAGCACGCAGTATTTT.

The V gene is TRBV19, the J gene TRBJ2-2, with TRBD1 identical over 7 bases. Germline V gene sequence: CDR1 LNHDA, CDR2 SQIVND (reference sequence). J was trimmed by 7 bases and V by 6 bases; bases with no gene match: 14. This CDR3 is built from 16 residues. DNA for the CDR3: TGTGCCAGTAGGTTTTTCCGGAACAGGGGTTTCGGGGAGCTGTTTTTT. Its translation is CASRFFRNRGFGELFF.

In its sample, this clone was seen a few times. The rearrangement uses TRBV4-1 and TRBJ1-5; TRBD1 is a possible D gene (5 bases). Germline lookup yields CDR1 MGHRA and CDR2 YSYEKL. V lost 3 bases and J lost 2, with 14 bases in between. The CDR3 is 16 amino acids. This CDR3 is CASSHPVRGGNQPQHF. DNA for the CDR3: TGCGCCAGCAGCCACCCGGTGCGGGGGGGCAATCAGCCCCAGCATTTT.